This T cell receptor (beta chain) stems from a study of blood T cell repertoires in COVID-19. Whole-study context: Spain, Italy and the United States supplied samples that represented acute and convalescent COVID-19.

Study processing details: From reference gene primer amplification, estimates of nucleated cell counts were derived. Some clones are missing from TCRdb's copy, which holds only in-frame ones; the method was immunoSEQ multiplex PCR. V and J calls and clone size come straight from that table; D and trimming were deduced from the DNA. The sample has 90,000 to 100,000 clones, roughly nine tenths seen once; the top ten hold 9% to 12%. CDR3 length equals 14 residues. In germline, CDR1 is SGHNT, CDR2 YENEEA. Deletions cut 1 base from V and 1 base from J, with 7 bases between. Sequenced material: peripheral blood. The rearrangement joins TRBV11-3 to TRBJ2-5, with D uncertain. This receptor was identified in a man between 50 and 59 years old with acute or convalescent COVID-19. CDR3: CASSLGSGQETQYF. The CDR3 DNA is TGTGCCAGCAGCTTAGGGTCCGGCCAAGAGACCCAGTACTTC. The complete variable domain, with remaining parts taken from reference TRBV11-3 and TRBJ2-5, reads EAGVVQSPRYKIIEKKQPVAFWCNPISGHNTLYWYLQNLGQGPELLIRYENEEAVDDSQLPKDRFSAERLKGVDSTLKIQPAELGDSAVYLCASSLGSGQETQYFGPGTRLLVL.